This T cell receptor (beta chain) was recorded in a study of spatial heterogeneity in lung cancer. The study, taken as a whole, reports: For expanded intratumoral alpha and beta TCRs, counts tracked tumor mutation counts.

This clonotype has a count of ten or more. The target antigen is unknown. Time point described: sample taken at primary tumor resection. No cells were sorted before sequencing. The whole RNA sequenced was extracted from tumor, nontumor lung or frozen PBMC. The CDR3 length is 21 residues. The V gene's germline CDR1 is MRHNA and CDR2 SNTAGT. The V gene end was trimmed by 7 bases and the J gene end by 0 bases; junction bases not matched to a gene: 17. TCRdb fed the 5' RACE reads into MiXCR, producing one record per CDR3 protein. The sample includes 5,900 or so distinct CDR3 sequences, 1.3% of them seen just once.

The source is a male donor with early-stage non-small cell lung cancer. The chain employs TRBV6-4 and TRBJ2-3; 15 positions agree with TRBD2. This sample comprised lung tumor tissue, obtained at surgery. For the CDR3, the DNA is TGTGCCAGCACCCCCACGAAGATGGGACTAGCGGGAGGCACTAGCACAGATACGCAGTATTTT. The encoded protein is CASTPTKMGLAGGTSTDTQYF.